The 4 T cell receptor beta chains presented below share a single source sample, sequenced in a study of T-cell memory formation after mild COVID-19. MiXCR, applied by TCRdb to the 5' RACE reads, yields one record per CDR3 protein. The data show 400,000 to 450,000 distinct CDR3 sequences, 15% to 20% seen once. Sequencing was done on a sample of PBMCs or a T cell subset sorted from them (not recorded which). Receptors originate from a man younger than 35 who had mild COVID-19 (a few samples of this study predate the infection). Cell type and time point are not known.

This clonotype occurred a few times. J is TRBJ1-3 and V is TRBV6-6; D not resolved. This CDR3 contains 12 residues. The V gene's germline CDR1 is MNHNY and CDR2 SVGAGI (reference sequence). Trimming took off 7 bases at V and 7 bases at J, with 11 bases between the two ends. The CDR3 region is CASTLPSNTIYF. For the CDR3, the DNA is TGTGCCAGCACCCTACCCAGTAACACCATATATTTT.

This clonotype was seen ten or more times. This sequence joins TRBV23-1 and TRBJ1-5; D is unresolved. TRBV23-1 is labeled an ORF, and its function is uncertain. The germline V and J ends were trimmed by 4 bases and 5 bases, with 6 bases remaining between them. CDR3 length equals 12 residues. The CDR3 DNA follows: TGCGCCAGCAGTCGTTGGGATCAGCCCCAGCATTTT. Residues: CASSRWDQPQHF.

This clonotype was counted only a few times. This chain uses TRBV29-1 with TRBJ2-3, with TRBD1 identical over 8 bases. This CDR3 is built from 14 residues. Germline values: CDR1 SQVTM, CDR2 ANQGSEA. V shed 7 bases, J shed 1 base, and the junction held 7 bases outside the gene matches. CDR3 in amino acids: CSAEATGGTDTQYF. The CDR3, as DNA: TGCAGCGCCGAGGCGACAGGGGGCACAGATACGCAGTATTTT.

This clonotype was counted a few times. The CDR3: CASSLFDGAYNEQFF. In nucleotides, the CDR3 is TGTGCCAGCAGCTTATTCGATGGCGCCTACAATGAGCAGTTCTTC. The genes are TRBV7-9 and TRBJ2-1; D gene ambiguous. The V end was cut by 2 bases, the J end by 2 bases, with 10 bases between. The CDR3 runs 15 residues. Germline CDR1 SEHNR, CDR2 FQNEAQ (reference sequence). Complete variable domain (other parts from reference TRBV7-9 and TRBJ2-1): DTGVSQNPRHKITKRGQNVTFRCDPISEHNRLYWYRQTLGQGPEFLTYFQNEAQLEKSRLLSDRFSAERPKGSFSTLEIQRTEQGDSAMYLCASSLFDGAYNEQFFGPGTRLTVL.